This TCR beta chain appears in the sequencing data of a study of OX40 agonist ivuxolimab in advanced cancers. For the study at large: Every 2 weeks, patients got intravenous ivuxolimab at one of six dose levels (0.01-10 mg/kg). Participants averaged roughly 60 years of age (range about 23 to 80) and were around 80% male.

The assay was immunoSEQ multiplex PCR, and TCRdb's table has in-frame clones only and misses some. The sample has approximately 60,000 clones, 75% to 85% seen once; the top ten hold approximately 0.63%. Autoimmune disease history or systemic immunosuppression disqualified patients. The CDR3 consists of 12 residues. Germline V gene data show CDR1 as SQVTM and CDR2 as ANQGSEA. Trimming left V 3 bases short and J 7 bases short, with 12 bases between. The sample here was CD4+ or CD8+ T cells sorted from blood, taken in a trial of the OX40 agonist ivuxolimab. This chain joins TRBV29-1 and TRBJ1-1; D is perhaps TRBD1 (6 bases). The TCR originated in an adult with an advanced solid tumor such as melanoma, head and neck, liver or kidney cancer. The CDR3 reads CSVEAGDVEAFF. Here the CDR3 DNA reads TGCAGCGTTGAGGCAGGGGACGTTGAAGCTTTCTTT. Complete variable domain (other parts from reference TRBV29-1 and TRBJ1-1): SAVISQKPSRDICQRGTSLTIQCQVDSQVTMMFWYRQQPGQSLTLIATANQGSEATYESGFVIDKFPISRPNLTFSTLTVSNMSPEDSSIYLCSVEAGDVEAFFGQGTRLTVV.